The clone carrying this T cell receptor (beta chain) has just a few counts. The CDR3 spans 17 residues. The V and J ends lost 4 bases and 3 bases, in that order; junction bases with no gene match: 11. The germline gives CDR1 MNHEY, CDR2 SMNVEV (reference sequence). From the RT-PCR reads, TCRdb called clonotypes with MiXCR, one entry per CDR3 protein. This sample has about 680,000 distinct CDR3 sequences, with approximately 15% found just once. The sequenced material came from memory CD4+ T cells from blood. The source is a female donor in good health, serving as a healthy control. The chain is built from TRBV27 and TRBJ2-3; 9 bases agree with TRBD2. CDR3 loop: CASSSKIAGERTDTQYF. The CDR3 nucleotides are TGTGCCAGCAGTTCTAAAATAGCGGGAGAGCGGACAGATACGCAGTATTTT.